These T cell receptor beta chains were read from a single sample in a study of T cell repertoires in cytomegalovirus infection. TCRdb independently ran MiXCR on the reads; one entry per CDR3 protein. The sample shows 300,000 to 450,000 distinct CDR3 sequences, about a sixth of them seen only once. Sequenced material: PBMCs. The receptor source for this set is a human donor in good health (CMV status not recorded). Some clones in this sample may be carry-over from other donors' samples. Both conserved end residues are part of each CDR3. Fields, in order: D gene, J gene, clone size, V gene, CDR3 protein, CDR3 DNA. The D gene is left open where the match is weak. Not every row has a clone size; where given, it reads once, few, many or a size class.

.,TRBJ2-7,many,TRBV18,CASSPSQVSSYEQYF,TGTGCCAGCTCACCAAGTCAGGTCTCCTCCTACGAGCAGTACTTC
.,TRBJ2-7,few,TRBV18,CASSPPGLYEQYF,TGTGCCAGCTCACCACCGGGCCTCTACGAGCAGTACTTC
TRBD1,TRBJ2-3,few,TRBV12-3/TRBV12-4,CASRSRDRVTDTQYF,TGTGCCAGCAGATCCCGGGACAGGGTCACAGATACGCAGTATTTT
.,TRBJ1-2,few,TRBV7-8,CASSLRGRVNYGYTF,TGTGCCAGCAGCTTAAGGGGCAGGGTCAACTATGGCTACACCTTC
.,TRBJ2-7,.,TRBV29-1,CSVEQSYEQYF,TGCAGCGTTGAACAGTCCTACGAGCAGTACTTC
TRBD1,TRBJ1-2,few,TRBV6-5,CASSYSPGQGRYGYTF,TGTGCCAGCAGTTACTCACCGGGACAGGGCCGATATGGCTACACCTTC
.,TRBJ1-5,.,TRBV7-2,CASSLDWAHTQPQHF,TGTGCCAGCAGCTTAGATTGGGCCCATACACAGCCCCAGCATTTT
.,TRBJ2-1,many,TRBV7-8,CASSFVRISYNEQFF,TGTGCCAGCAGCTTTGTTAGAATATCCTACAATGAGCAGTTCTTC
TRBD2,TRBJ2-1,few,TRBV5-5,CASSFPSGSSYNEQFF,TGTGCCAGCAGCTTCCCTAGCGGAAGCTCCTACAATGAGCAGTTCTTC
.,TRBJ1-3,many,TRBV4-1,CASSLRDGNGNTIYF,TGCGCCAGCAGCCTCCGGGACGGTAATGGAAACACCATATATTTT
.,TRBJ1-2,.,TRBV9,CASSPFEEPANYGYTF,TGTGCCAGCAGCCCATTCGAGGAACCGGCTAACTATGGCTACACCTTC
.,TRBJ1-5,many,TRBV14,CASSKGELLNQPQHF,TGTGCCAGCAGCAAGGGAGAGTTGCTCAATCAGCCCCAGCATTTT
.,TRBJ2-7,many,TRBV7-2,CASSFRGGSYEQYF,TGTGCCAGCAGCTTCAGAGGGGGCTCCTACGAGCAGTACTTC
.,TRBJ2-2,.,TRBV6-2/TRBV6-3,CASRPQGRGTGELFF,TGTGCCAGCAGACCACAGGGTCGAGGCACCGGGGAGCTGTTTTTT
.,TRBJ2-3,once,TRBV20-1,CSASVSVPDTQYF,TGCAGTGCTAGCGTCTCTGTGCCGGATACGCAGTATTTT
TRBD2,TRBJ2-5,.,TRBV7-7,CASSPIAGGETQYF,TGTGCCAGCAGTCCCATAGCGGGTGGAGAGACCCAGTACTTC
.,TRBJ1-2,many,TRBV12-3/TRBV12-4,CATNQQGTNGYTF,TGTGCCACGAATCAACAGGGTACTAATGGCTACACCTTC
.,TRBJ1-3,many,TRBV28,CASRKVSGNTIYF,TGTGCCAGCAGGAAAGTCTCTGGAAACACCATATATTTT
.,TRBJ1-1,few,TRBV5-1,CASSLETRMNTEAFF,TGCGCCAGCAGCTTAGAGACAAGGATGAACACTGAAGCTTTCTTT
.,TRBJ2-3,many,TRBV7-8,CASSLERTALDTQYF,TGTGCCAGCAGCTTAGAAAGGACAGCGTTAGATACGCAGTATTTT
.,TRBJ2-5,many,TRBV7-9,CASSSENYQETQYF,TGTGCCAGCAGCTCTGAGAATTACCAAGAGACCCAGTACTTC
.,TRBJ1-4,few,TRBV2,CASSEDGGTNEKLFF,TGTGCCAGCAGTGAAGACGGGGGAACTAATGAAAAACTGTTTTTT
TRBD1,TRBJ1-1,many,TRBV7-2,CASSASQGWTEAFF,TGTGCCAGCAGCGCCTCACAGGGGTGGACTGAAGCTTTCTTT
TRBD1,TRBJ1-2,few,TRBV19,CASRTSGTGVPYGYTF,TGTGCCAGTAGAACATCCGGGACAGGGGTACCCTATGGCTACACCTTC
TRBD2,TRBJ2-5,.,TRBV7-7,CASSSLAGGPKTQYF,TGTGCCAGCAGCTCTCTAGCGGGAGGGCCGAAGACCCAGTACTTC
TRBD2,TRBJ2-1,many,TRBV7-2,CASTLRLAGYNEQFF,TGTGCCAGCACCCTCCGACTAGCGGGATACAATGAGCAGTTCTTC
.,TRBJ1-2,once,TRBV29-1,CSVESLSSPNYGYTF,TGCAGCGTTGAGTCCCTTTCTAGTCCTAACTATGGCTACACCTTC
.,TRBJ2-1,few,TRBV4-3,CASSQDQRDYNEQFF,TGCGCCAGCAGCCAAGATCAGAGGGATTACAATGAGCAGTTCTTC
.,TRBJ1-4,few,TRBV3-1,CASSQEEEKLFF,TGTGCCAGCAGCCAAGAAGAAGAAAAACTGTTTTTT
.,TRBJ2-7,many,TRBV6-1,CASSGGLREQYF,TGTGCCAGCAGTGGGGGCCTGCGCGAGCAGTACTTC
TRBD2,TRBJ2-7,many,TRBV7-2,CASTSGTSGSVQYF,TGTGCCAGCACCTCCGGGACTAGCGGGAGCGTGCAGTACTTC
.,TRBJ2-2,.,TRBV5-4,CASSQGTETGELFF,TGTGCCAGCAGCCAGGGGACCGAGACCGGGGAGCTGTTTTTT
TRBD2,TRBJ2-1,few,TRBV20-1,CSARDGLAGDGEQFF,TGCAGTGCTAGAGACGGACTAGCGGGAGATGGGGAGCAGTTCTTC
TRBD1,TRBJ1-4,.,TRBV12-3/TRBV12-4,CASSMGQGNEKLFF,TGTGCCAGCAGTATGGGACAGGGTAATGAAAAACTGTTTTTT
TRBD2,TRBJ2-1,many,TRBV9,CASSVVGSGHNEQFF,TGTGCCAGCAGCGTAGTGGGTAGCGGGCACAATGAGCAGTTCTTC
.,TRBJ1-2,many,TRBV7-2,CASSLGGVDYGYTF,TGTGCCAGCAGCTTAGGGGGCGTTGACTATGGCTACACCTTC
.,TRBJ2-1,many,TRBV7-2,CASSFGRGNEQFF,TGTGCCAGCAGCTTCGGGAGAGGGAATGAGCAGTTCTTC
TRBD2,TRBJ2-3,few,TRBV7-2,CASSPLGGATQYF,TGTGCCAGCAGCCCGCTCGGGGGGGCTACGCAGTATTTT
TRBD2,TRBJ2-4,.,TRBV16,CASPRKRDPLTDKNIQYF,TGTGCCAGCCCCCGCAAGCGGGACCCCCTCACCGACAAAAACATTCAGTACTTC
TRBD2,TRBJ2-3,.,TRBV7-2,CASSKGTSGGGTPGTDTQYF,TGTGCCAGCAGTAAAGGGACTAGCGGGGGGGGGACCCCTGGCACAGATACGCAGTATTTT
.,TRBJ1-1,few,TRBV10-3,CAIRGVRMNTEAFF,TGTGCCATCAGGGGGGTCCGGATGAACACTGAAGCTTTCTTT
TRBD2,TRBJ2-5,.,TRBV5-5,CASRGLTETQYF,TGTGCCAGCAGGGGACTAACAGAGACCCAGTACTTC
TRBD1,TRBJ2-5,.,TRBV28,CASSSLQRTGGETQYF,TGTGCCAGCAGTTCGCTTCAACGGACAGGGGGCGAGACCCAGTACTTC
.,TRBJ2-7,many,TRBV12-3/TRBV12-4,CASKSPPGDEQYF,TGTGCCAGCAAATCCCCCCCGGGGGACGAGCAGTACTTC
.,TRBJ2-5,many,TRBV7-6,CASSYRTPQETQYF,TGTGCCAGCAGCTATCGGACTCCCCAAGAGACCCAGTACTTC
.,TRBJ1-1,.,TRBV12-5,CASGNRIQANTEAFF,TGTGCTAGTGGTAATCGAATCCAGGCGAACACTGAAGCTTTCTTT
.,TRBJ1-1,.,TRBV28,CASSPPTGNTEAFF,TGTGCCAGCAGCCCCCCGACAGGGAACACTGAAGCTTTCTTT
TRBD1,TRBJ1-5,many,TRBV7-9,CASRQGQGNNQPQHF,TGTGCCAGCAGACAGGGACAGGGGAATAATCAGCCCCAGCATTTT
.,TRBJ1-5,few,TRBV24-1,CATSPRSGGNQPQHF,TGTGCCACCAGTCCACGGTCCGGGGGCAATCAGCCCCAGCATTTT
TRBD2,TRBJ2-6,few,TRBV12-3/TRBV12-4,CASTQPGGGAYSGANVLTF,TGTGCCAGCACCCAGCCCGGGGGGGGGGCCTACTCTGGGGCCAACGTCCTGACTTTC